This T cell receptor beta chain was profiled in a study of vaccination and CD4 T cells after COVID-19. An Oncomine TCR Beta short-read assay was used to sequence the DNA from cultured CD4+ T cells. TCRdb fed the PCR reads into MiXCR, producing one record per CDR3 protein. The sample holds about 11,000 distinct CDR3 sequences, around 67% seen once. As regards this clonotype: Its matching antigen is unknown.

Trimming left V 3 bases short and J 6 bases short, with 14 bases between. The germline V gene has CDR1 MDHEN and CDR2 SYDVKM. This CDR3 has 14 amino acids. Specified treatment: approximately 10-day PBMC culture with coronavirus spike peptide pools or control peptides (ViraFEST assay). The receptor was derived from a human donor who had recovered from COVID-19. Sequenced sample: CD4+ T cells from blood, cultured in vitro. V and J are TRBV28 and TRBJ1-2; possibly TRBD1 for D (6 bases). DNA of the CDR3: TGTGCCAGCAGTTTCGGTATGAGGGGGAATGGCTACACCTTC. Amino acids: CASSFGMRGNGYTF.